This T cell receptor (beta chain) stems from a study of T cells in Graves' hyperthyroidism and ophthalmopathy. Amplified TCR beta CDR3 regions came from RNA transcripts. With the HTBI primer set, the TCR CDR3 went through a first round of RT-PCR. Via MiXCR, TCRdb re-called the multiplex PCR reads, giving one row per CDR3 protein. Here the sample spans around 340,000 distinct CDR3 sequences, less than 20% being singletons. Disease lasting under 3 months, a NOSPECS grade of at least 4, and a Clinical Activity Score of at least 3 were features of the ophthalmopathy patients. Investigators excluded patients with uncontrolled infection, other autoimmune disease, pregnancy or lactation. In making diagnoses, clinical symptoms, serum thyroxine and TRAb, thyroid ultrasound and orbital computed tomography were all used. This CDR3 region has 14 residues. The germline V and J ends were trimmed by 5 bases and 3 bases, with 15 bases remaining between them. CDR1 is SGHRS, CDR2 YFSETQ, per germline.

This clonotype showed up many times. The V call is TRBV5-1, the J call TRBJ2-7, with a tentative D call TRBD1 (5 bases). The material sequenced was blood. This TCR was sampled from a woman between 40 and 50 years old with Graves' ophthalmopathy. The DNA of the CDR3 is TGCGCCAGCAGACGTCAGGGAAGAGGCTACGAGCAGTACTTC. Translation gives CASRRQGRGYEQYF. The complete variable domain, with remaining parts taken from reference TRBV5-1 and TRBJ2-7, reads KAGVTQTPRYLIKTRGQQVTLSCSPISGHRSVSWYQQTPGQGLQFLFEYFSETQRNKGNFPGRFSGRQFSNSRSEMNVSTLELGDSALYLCASRRQGRGYEQYFGPGTRLTVT.